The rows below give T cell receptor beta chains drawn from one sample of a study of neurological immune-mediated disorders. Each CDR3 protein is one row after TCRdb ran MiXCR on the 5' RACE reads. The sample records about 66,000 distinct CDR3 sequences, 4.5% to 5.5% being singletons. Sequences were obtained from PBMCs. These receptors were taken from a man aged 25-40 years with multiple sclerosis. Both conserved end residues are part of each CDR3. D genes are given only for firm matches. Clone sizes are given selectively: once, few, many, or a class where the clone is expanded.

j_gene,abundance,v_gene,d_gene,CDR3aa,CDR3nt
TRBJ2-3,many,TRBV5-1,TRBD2,CASSPGGGSDTQYF,TGCGCCAGCAGCCCTGGGGGAGGGTCGGATACGCAGTATTTT
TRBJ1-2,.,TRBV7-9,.,CASSLGGAHYGYTF,TGTGCCAGCAGCTTGGGTGGGGCTCACTATGGCTACACCTTC
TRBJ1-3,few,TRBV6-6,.,CASSPPGTGKTIYF,TGTGCCAGCAGCCCCCCCGGGACTGGAAAAACCATATATTTT
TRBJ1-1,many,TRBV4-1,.,CASSQEGSGGGSGNTEAFF,TGCGCCAGCAGCCAAGAGGGTAGTGGCGGCGGCTCCGGGAACACTGAAGCTTTCTTT
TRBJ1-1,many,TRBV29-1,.,CSASGRLNTEAFF,TGCAGCGCCTCGGGCAGACTGAACACTGAAGCTTTCTTT
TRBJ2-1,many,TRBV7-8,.,CASKWRGQLDEQFF,TGTGCCAGCAAGTGGCGGGGTCAATTGGATGAGCAGTTCTTC
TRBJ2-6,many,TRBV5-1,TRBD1,CASSFRGQVVSGANVLTF,TGCGCCAGCAGCTTCAGGGGGCAGGTAGTCTCTGGGGCCAACGTCCTGACTTTC
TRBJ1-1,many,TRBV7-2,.,CASSLEGSGPTEAFF,TGTGCCAGCAGCTTAGAGGGGTCCGGACCCACTGAAGCTTTCTTT
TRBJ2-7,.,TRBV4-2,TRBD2,CASSQDPTSGGAVHEQYF,TGTGCCAGCAGCCAAGATCCCACTAGCGGGGGGGCAGTCCACGAGCAGTACTTC
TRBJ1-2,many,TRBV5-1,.,CASSLDPTEIYGYTF,TGCGCCAGCAGCTTGGACCCCACGGAGATCTATGGCTACACCTTC
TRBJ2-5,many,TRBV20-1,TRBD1,CSATRGDRGTQYF,TGCAGTGCTACCCGAGGGGACAGGGGGACCCAGTACTTC
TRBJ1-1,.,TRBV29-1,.,CSVGPLLRQNTEAFF,TGCAGCGTTGGGCCCCTCCTTAGACAGAACACTGAAGCTTTCTTT
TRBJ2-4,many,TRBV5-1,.,CASSDIRKAKNIQYF,TGCGCCAGCAGCGATATACGCAAGGCCAAAAACATTCAGTACTTC
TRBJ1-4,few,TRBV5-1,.,CASSLQRAPNEKLFF,TGCGCCAGCAGCTTGCAAAGGGCACCTAATGAAAAACTGTTTTTT
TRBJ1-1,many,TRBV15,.,CATSSGTEAFF,TGTGCCACCAGCAGTGGGACTGAAGCTTTCTTT
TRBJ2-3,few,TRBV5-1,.,CASSLAYQDTQYF,TGCGCCAGCAGCTTGGCCTATCAAGATACGCAGTATTTT
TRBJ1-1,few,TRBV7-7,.,CASSLTDREDTEAFF,TGTGCCAGCAGCTTAACGGACAGAGAAGACACTGAAGCTTTCTTT
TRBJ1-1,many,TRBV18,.,CASSHRGGAHTEAFF,TGTGCCAGCTCACATCGGGGGGGAGCACACACTGAAGCTTTCTTT
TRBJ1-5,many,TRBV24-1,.,CATSVFGNQPQHF,TGTGCCACCAGTGTGTTCGGCAATCAGCCCCAGCATTTT
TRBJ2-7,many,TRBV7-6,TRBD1,CASSEGTGEVYEQYF,TGTGCCAGCAGCGAAGGGACAGGGGAGGTCTACGAGCAGTACTTC
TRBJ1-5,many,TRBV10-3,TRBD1,CAISGTGGFGQPQHF,TGTGCCATCAGTGGGACAGGGGGATTTGGTCAGCCCCAGCATTTT
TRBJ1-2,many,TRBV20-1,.,CSAWIQGTRGYTF,TGCAGTGCCTGGATACAGGGAACGAGGGGCTACACCTTC
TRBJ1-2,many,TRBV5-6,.,CASSVASNYGYTF,TGTGCCAGCTCTGTCGCGTCTAACTATGGCTACACCTTC
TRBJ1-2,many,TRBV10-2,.,CASYRDGYTF,TGCGCCAGTTACAGGGATGGCTACACCTTC
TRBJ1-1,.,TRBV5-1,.,CASSLKASDEAFF,TGCGCCAGCAGCTTGAAGGCTTCCGATGAAGCTTTCTTT
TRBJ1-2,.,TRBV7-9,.,CASSHVFYGYTF,TGTGCCAGCAGTCACGTTTTCTATGGCTACACCTTC
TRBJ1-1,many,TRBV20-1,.,CSASPLGGLTEAFF,TGCAGTGCTAGCCCCCTGGGGGGTCTGACTGAAGCTTTCTTT
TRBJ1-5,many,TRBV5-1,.,CASSLFPGSNSNQPQHF,TGCGCCAGCAGCTTGTTTCCGGGATCTAATAGCAATCAGCCCCAGCATTTT
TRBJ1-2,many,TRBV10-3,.,CAISESKEGANYGYTF,TGTGCCATCAGTGAGTCGAAAGAGGGAGCTAACTATGGCTACACCTTC